This T cell receptor (beta chain) was sequenced for a study of T cells after posttransplantation cyclophosphamide. Trimming took 10 bases from V and 2 from J, leaving 18 bases between them. The CDR3 consists of 15 residues. Germline CDR1 reads LGHNT; CDR2 reads FRNRAP. TCRdb's table, derived via immunoSEQ multiplex PCR, lists solely in-frame clones and lacks some. Of about 53,000 clones detected, around 84% appear once; the ten largest clones hold about 2.8%. What was sequenced was PBMCs. This sequence was found in a man aged 30-40 years with a blood cancer, CMV-positive, and with a related stem cell donor. The V and J genes are TRBV12-5 and TRBJ2-1, with TRBD2 as a possible D gene (6 bases). CDR3 sequence reads: CATAPPSEPYNEQFF. The DNA of the CDR3 is TGTGCTACCGCGCCTCCTAGCGAACCCTACAATGAGCAGTTCTTC.